A single sample is the source of the 21 T cell receptor beta chains below, sequenced in a study of blood T cell repertoires in COVID-19. Some clones are missing from TCRdb's copy, which holds only in-frame ones; the method was immunoSEQ multiplex PCR. The table has approximately 250,000 clones, under 85% seen once. The sequencing input was peripheral blood. The receptors derive from a human donor in a cohort sampled during active COVID-19.

The chain combines TRBV6-5 with TRBJ2-5; D is uncertain. The CDR3 covers 14 residues. V was cut by 4 bases and J by 2 bases, with 11 bases left in between. Germline-derived CDR1 and CDR2 are MNHEY and SVGAGI. The CDR3 loop is CASSSSNTQETQYF. In DNA, the CDR3 is TGTGCCAGCAGTTCCTCTAATACTCAAGAGACCCAGTACTTC.

The chain recombines TRBV7-2 with TRBJ2-7; D unresolved. V was trimmed by 5 bases and J by 1 base, leaving 6 bases between them. The CDR3 is 12 amino acids. Germline V gene data show CDR1 as SGHTA and CDR2 as FQGNSA. The CDR3 here is CASSIMSYEQYF. The CDR3, as DNA: TGTGCCAGCAGCATTATGTCCTACGAGCAGTACTTC.

The chain employs TRBV5-4 and TRBJ1-1; 12 positions agree with TRBD1. The CDR3 covers 16 residues. V shed 5 bases and J 3 bases; nucleotides not matched to a gene: 8. Germline CDR1 and CDR2: SGHNT and YYREEE (reference sequence). The CDR3: CASRQGQGAQYTEAFF. CDR3 in DNA: TGTGCCAGCAGACAGGGACAGGGGGCACAATACACTGAAGCTTTCTTT. The variable domain in full, with the rest retrieved from reference TRBV5-4 and TRBJ1-1, is ETGVTQSPTHLIKTRGQQVTLRCSSQSGHNTVSWYQQALGQGPQFIFQYYREEENGRGNFPPRFSGLQFPNYSSELNVNALELDDSALYLCASRQGQGAQYTEAFFGQGTRLTVV.

The genes are TRBV5-1 and TRBJ2-5, with TRBD2 identical over 9 bases. The CDR3 has 16 amino acids. J was trimmed by 5 bases and V by 0 bases; bases with no gene match: 8. The germline V gene has CDR1 SGHRS and CDR2 YFSETQ. As DNA, the CDR3 is TGCGCCAGCAGCTTGGATGCAGCGGGGGGAGGTGAGACCCAGTACTTC. It translates to CASSLDAAGGGETQYF.

This chain links TRBV7-9 with TRBJ2-5; TRBD1 aligns across 12 bases. Germline CDR1 SEHNR, CDR2 FQNEAQ (reference sequence). The ends lost 5 bases at V and 5 bases at J; junction bases unmatched: 6. This CDR3 has 15 residues. The CDR3 sequence: CASSPRDRGRETQYF. The CDR3 DNA follows: TGTGCCAGCAGCCCCCGGGACAGGGGGCGGGAGACCCAGTACTTC.

This sequence joins TRBV2 and TRBJ2-7, with 7 bases identical to TRBD1. The germline V gene encodes CDR1 SNHLY and CDR2 FYNNEI. J lost 0 bases, V lost 6 bases, and 8 bases had no gene match. The CDR3 contains 15 residues. Written as DNA, the CDR3 is TGTGCCAGCAGGGGTAACAGGGGTTACTCCTACGAGCAGTACTTC. Amino acids: CASRGNRGYSYEQYF.

This chain joins TRBV2 and TRBJ2-2; TRBD1 agrees at 7 bases. The CDR3 spans 13 residues. The germline gives CDR1 SNHLY, CDR2 FYNNEI. The junction had 6 bases not matched to a gene; V was cut back by 7 bases and J by 7 bases. This CDR3 is CASTPRGIGELFF. Written as DNA, the CDR3 is TGTGCCAGCACCCCCAGGGGGATCGGGGAGCTGTTTTTT.

This clone was counted once. The CDR3 protein is CASSRWDSLNGYTF. The CDR3 nucleotides are TGTGCCAGCAGCCGATGGGACAGCTTAAATGGCTACACCTTC. The chain has TRBV4-2 and TRBJ1-2; 7 nucleotides agree with TRBD1. V gave up 4 bases and J gave up 6 bases; unmatched junction bases: 8. This CDR3 has 14 amino acids. Germline V lookup: CDR1 LGHNA, CDR2 YNFKEQ.

V gene TRBV28 combines with J gene TRBJ1-1, with 11 bases that match TRBD1. V was pared by 4 bases and J by 3 bases, with 1 base of the junction left unmatched. The CDR3 loop spans 14 amino acids. CDR1 and CDR2 (germline): MDHEN, SYDVKM. CDR3: CASSSGQGDTEAFF. The DNA of the CDR3 is TGTGCCAGCAGTTCGGGACAGGGGGACACTGAAGCTTTCTTT.

The V and J genes are TRBV4-1 and TRBJ1-5; possibly TRBD1 for D (6 bases). V lost 3 bases and J 4 bases, leaving 10 bases between the germline ends. Germline V gene lookup returns CDR1 MGHRA and CDR2 YSYEKL. The CDR3 totals 14 residues. CDR3 in DNA: TGCGCCAGCAGCCATCCCCAGGGGAATCAGCCCCAGCATTTT. This gives the protein CASSHPQGNQPQHF.

The chain combines TRBV4-2 with TRBJ2-1; D is unclear. Germline-derived CDR1 and CDR2 are LGHNA and YNFKEQ. With 1 base removed from V and 0 bases from J, the gap between germline ends came to 10 bases. The CDR3 consists of 16 residues. The CDR3 spells CASSQASTSSYNEQFF. For the CDR3, the DNA is TGTGCCAGCAGCCAAGCGAGTACGAGCTCCTACAATGAGCAGTTCTTC.

The rearrangement links TRBV30 to TRBJ1-1, with 7 bases aligning to TRBD1. In germline, CDR1 is GTSNPN, CDR2 SVGIG (reference sequence). The CDR3 has 13 amino acids. V lost 3 bases and J lost 4; bases outside the gene matches: 5. CDR3 loop: CAWRDRRFTEAFF. DNA of the CDR3: TGTGCCTGGAGGGACAGGAGGTTCACTGAAGCTTTCTTT.

This chain links TRBV29-1 with TRBJ1-2; TRBD1 agrees at 8 bases. Germline lookup yields CDR1 SQVTM and CDR2 ANQGSEA. There are 15 residues in the CDR3. V dropped 6 bases and J dropped 4; count of bases not matched to a gene: 13. CDR3 sequence (DNA): TGCAGCGTGGCGGCAGGGGGCATGGTGATCTATGGCTACACCTTC. It codes for CSVAAGGMVIYGYTF.

The gene calls are TRBV29-1 and TRBJ2-7; 7 bases are a match to TRBD1. With V trimmed by 4 bases and J by 4 bases, 4 bases remained unmatched. Germline CDR1 and CDR2: SQVTM and ANQGSEA. The CDR3 is 12 amino acids. DNA for the CDR3: TGCAGCGTTGGGGGGACAGCTTACGAGCAGTACTTC. As protein: CSVGGTAYEQYF.

This clone was seen more than once but under ten times. This chain uses TRBV7-2 with TRBJ1-1, with a possible D match to TRBD1 (5 bases). Germline lookup yields CDR1 SGHTA and CDR2 FQGNSA. V lost 0 bases and J lost 3, with 11 bases in between. CDR3 length: 15 amino acids. CDR3 DNA sequence: TGTGCCAGCAGCTTAGCTATTGGACATGACACTGAAGCTTTCTTT. Translating gives CASSLAIGHDTEAFF.

The CDR3 loop reads CAISDSSGKRGRTDTQYF. For the CDR3, the DNA is TGTGCCATCAGTGACTCCTCGGGAAAGCGGGGGCGCACAGATACGCAGTATTTT. The chain recombines TRBV10-3 with TRBJ2-3; 8 bases map to TRBD2. Trimming took 3 bases from V and 1 from J; bases not matched to a gene: 12. The CDR3 runs to 18 residues. The germline V gene has CDR1 ENHRY and CDR2 SYGVKD.

In this sample, this clone turned up once. The rearrangement links TRBV5-1 to TRBJ1-3; TRBD1 aligns across 9 bases. CDR3 length equals 16 residues. CDR1 SGHRS and CDR2 YFSETQ come from the germline V gene. V was clipped by 3 bases and J by 1 base; unmatched bases: 5. Here the CDR3 reads CASSWDREGSGNTIYF. The CDR3 coding sequence is TGCGCCAGCAGCTGGGACAGGGAAGGTTCTGGAAACACCATATATTTT.

The chain joins TRBV10-1 to TRBJ2-5, with a possible D match to TRBD2 (5 bases). V was pared by 0 bases and J by 5 bases, with 10 bases between. CDR1 and CDR2 from the germline V gene are WNHNN and SYGVQD (reference sequence). The length of the CDR3 is 14 residues. The CDR3 is CASSESVGEETQYF. As DNA, the CDR3 is TGCGCCAGCAGTGAGTCAGTGGGAGAGGAGACCCAGTACTTC.

This clone was counted only a few times. The gene calls are TRBV18 and TRBJ1-2; possibly TRBD1 for D (5 bases). Germline V gives CDR1 KGHSH, CDR2 LQKENI. Trimming pared 2 bases from V and 2 bases from J, leaving 12 bases between. This CDR3 region has 15 residues. CDR3 region: CASSPKAGPNYGYTF. The DNA for the CDR3 is TGTGCCAGCTCACCAAAGGCAGGGCCGAACTATGGCTACACCTTC.

This chain joins TRBV27 and TRBJ2-2, with a weak D call TRBD2 (6 bases). Germline V gene lookup returns CDR1 MNHEY and CDR2 SMNVEV (reference sequence). The CDR3 is made up of 16 amino acids. Trimming pared 4 bases from V and 4 bases from J, leaving 16 bases between. The CDR3 DNA reads as TGTGCCAGCAGTTCGCTCGGCGGGGAGATCACCGGGGAGCTGTTTTTT. Its protein is CASSSLGGEITGELFF.

Ten or more counts support this clone. J is TRBJ1-1 and V is TRBV11-2; TRBD1 might be the D (5 bases). Germline CDR1 is SGHAT and CDR2 is FQNNGV. This CDR3 contains 13 residues. V dropped 7 bases and J dropped 1 base, with 10 bases sitting between them. CDR3 in amino acids: CASIRGGNTEAFF. The CDR3 DNA sequence: TGTGCCAGCATCCGGGGGGGGAACACTGAAGCTTTCTTT.